A single sample gave rise to the 28 T cell receptor beta chains below, sequenced in a study of cytomegalovirus exposure and HLA in healthy donors. Amplification used 60 Vbeta primers and 13 Jbeta primers. This table comes from immunoSEQ multiplex PCR, and its TCRdb copy is limited to in-frame clones, with some not included. This table holds more than 150,000 clones, 75% to 85% found once. The sequenced sample was PBMCs. All receptors come from a man younger than 30 in good health and CMV-seronegative.

CDR3 protein: CASSEGTAQETQYF. CDR3 sequence (DNA): TGTGCCAGCAGCGAGGGGACAGCACAAGAGACCCAGTACTTC. The chain uses TRBV13 and TRBJ2-5; 7 bases align to TRBD1. Trimming cost V 5 bases and J 2 bases; bases outside gene matches: 5. Germline CDR1 PRHDT, CDR2 FYEKMQ (reference sequence). There are 14 residues in the CDR3.

V and J are TRBV27 and TRBJ2-1; TRBD2 aligns across 7 bases. Germline lookup yields CDR1 MNHEY and CDR2 SMNVEV (reference sequence). This CDR3 has 17 residues. V lost 5 bases to trimming and J lost 0 bases; unmatched junction nucleotides: 10. The CDR3 bases are TGTGCCAGCAGTCCCCTAGCGGCCCTGAGCTCCTACAATGAGCAGTTCTTC. As protein: CASSPLAALSSYNEQFF.

To note about this clone: A junction end diverges from the germline sequence, so it may reflect a read error. V and J are TRBV6-6 and TRBJ1-1; D is uncertain. Germline lookup yields CDR1 MNHNY and CDR2 SVGAGI (reference sequence). The CDR3 is made up of 16 amino acids. The CDR3 sequence: CAGRPRAASMNTEAFF. CDR3 DNA sequence: TGTGCCGGCAGGCCGCGGGCCGCGAGCATGAACACTGAAGCTTTCTTT.

In its sample, this clone was seen once. The V call is TRBV5-1, the J call TRBJ2-1; 10 bases match TRBD2. After removal of 4 bases from V and 4 bases from J, the junction contained 8 bases not matched to a gene. The CDR3 totals 16 residues. Germline assignment: CDR1 SGHRS and CDR2 YFSETQ. The CDR3 region is CASSPDVSGGYNEQFF. The CDR3 DNA follows: TGCGCCAGCAGCCCGGACGTTAGCGGGGGGTACAATGAGCAGTTCTTC.

The gene calls are TRBV5-4 and TRBJ1-1; possible D gene TRBD1, 5 bases. Germline V gene lookup returns CDR1 SGHNT and CDR2 YYREEE (reference sequence). Trimming removed 0 bases at V and 4 bases at J, with 10 bases between. This CDR3 is built from 14 residues. Here the CDR3 DNA reads TGTGCCAGCAGCTTGGTTGCAGGGTTCACTGAAGCTTTCTTT. This sequence encodes CASSLVAGFTEAFF.

The chain recombines TRBV5-1 with TRBJ2-3; 8 bases match TRBD2. With V trimmed by 2 bases and J by 0 bases, 11 bases remained unmatched. The germline V gene encodes CDR1 SGHRS and CDR2 YFSETQ. The CDR3 has 18 amino acids. CDR3 sequence (DNA): TGCGCCAGCAGCTTCCTCGGGAGGGCGGAGACTAGCACAGATACGCAGTATTTT. It is translated as CASSFLGRAETSTDTQYF.

The V gene is TRBV6-1, the J gene TRBJ1-5, with TRBD1 identical over 7 bases. V dropped 6 bases and J dropped 6; count of bases not matched to a gene: 11. Germline values: CDR1 MNHNS, CDR2 SASEGT. This CDR3 is built from 15 residues. CDR3: CASSDGQVYGQPQHF. CDR3 coding DNA: TGTGCCAGCAGCGACGGACAGGTTTACGGTCAGCCCCAGCATTTT.

The chain couples TRBV4-2 to TRBJ2-5; the D gene is possibly TRBD2 (6 bases). V was pared by 1 base and J by 3 bases, with 12 bases between. The V gene's germline CDR1 is LGHNA and CDR2 YNFKEQ. The CDR3 loop spans 15 amino acids. The DNA for the CDR3 is TGTGCCAGCAGCCAAGCCACTAGCTCGGAAGAGACCCAGTACTTC. Protein product: CASSQATSSEETQYF.

This sequence joins TRBV5-1 and TRBJ1-3; tentative D call: TRBD1 (5 bases). The CDR3 length is 15 residues. Trimming pared 2 bases from V and 0 bases from J, leaving 9 bases between. CDR1 and CDR2 (germline): SGHRS, YFSETQ. CDR3: CASSFDSYSGNTIYF. DNA for the CDR3: TGCGCCAGCAGCTTTGACAGTTACTCTGGAAACACCATATATTTT. Combining the CDR3 with reference TRBV5-1 and TRBJ1-3 gives the whole variable domain KAGVTQTPRYLIKTRGQQVTLSCSPISGHRSVSWYQQTPGQGLQFLFEYFSETQRNKGNFPGRFSGRQFSNSRSEMNVSTLELGDSALYLCASSFDSYSGNTIYFGEGSWLTVV.

The chain carries TRBV6-4 and TRBJ1-1, with a weak D call TRBD1 (5 bases). The CDR3 length is 13 residues. The germline V and J ends were trimmed by 5 bases and 5 bases, with 12 bases remaining between them. The germline V gene encodes CDR1 MRHNA and CDR2 SNTAGT. For the CDR3, the DNA is TGTGCCAGCAGTCCGCAGGGAGGGACTGAAGCTTTCTTT. It translates to CASSPQGGTEAFF.

The DNA for the CDR3 is TGCGCCAGCAGCCGGGACAGGGTACGCACAGATACGCAGTATTTT. This sequence encodes CASSRDRVRTDTQYF. The genes are TRBV5-1 and TRBJ2-3, with 9 nucleotides matching TRBD1. Losses at the gene ends were 4 bases for V and 1 base for J; bases not matched to a gene: 4. The CDR3 has 15 amino acids. Germline-derived CDR1 and CDR2 are SGHRS and YFSETQ.

V gene TRBV5-1 combines with J gene TRBJ1-3; the D gene is possibly TRBD1 (6 bases). The V end lost 0 bases, the J end lost 0 bases, and 10 bases lay between the germline ends. This CDR3 has 16 amino acids. Germline CDR1 and CDR2: SGHRS and YFSETQ. Written as DNA, the CDR3 is TGCGCCAGCAGCTTGGCCCAGGGGAGCTCTGGAAACACCATATATTTT. The encoded protein is CASSLAQGSSGNTIYF.

The J gene is TRBJ2-5, the V gene TRBV7-3; D may be TRBD1 (6 bases). V gave up 3 bases and J gave up 11 bases, with 16 bases separating them. This CDR3 region has 13 residues. Germline CDR1 and CDR2: SGHTA and FQGTGA. The CDR3 region has the DNA TGTGCCAGCAGCTTCACACAGGGAAGGGAGCAGTACTTC. Translating gives CASSFTQGREQYF.

The V gene is TRBV7-9, the J gene TRBJ2-5; 12 positions agree with TRBD2. J gave up 7 bases and V 1 base, and 13 bases lay outside the gene matches. The CDR3 runs 18 residues. Per the germline V gene, CDR1 is SEHNR and CDR2 is FQNEAQ (reference sequence). The CDR3 sequence: CASSLGPPGLAGGGTQYF. DNA for the CDR3: TGTGCCAGCAGCTTAGGGCCCCCGGGGCTAGCGGGAGGGGGGACCCAGTACTTC.

The V call is TRBV7-2, the J call TRBJ2-7, with a possible D match to TRBD2 (5 bases). The CDR3 is 14 residues long. Between the trimmed V and J ends, which lost 2 bases and 6 bases, there was a span of 14 bases. Germline V CDR1 and CDR2: SGHTA, FQGNSA. CDR3 sequence reads: CASSLTAVVSEQYF. As DNA, the CDR3 is TGTGCCAGCAGCTTAACAGCGGTGGTAAGCGAGCAGTACTTC.

The chain employs TRBV7-3 and TRBJ2-3; a possible D gene is TRBD2 (5 bases). The CDR3 totals 15 residues. Germline V gene lookup returns CDR1 SGHTA and CDR2 FQGTGA. Trimming pared 0 bases from V and 0 bases from J, leaving 7 bases between. CDR3 bases: TGTGCCAGCAGCTTAACTAGCGTCAGCACAGATACGCAGTATTTT. Translated: CASSLTSVSTDTQYF. The whole variable domain, filled in from reference TRBV7-3 and TRBJ2-3, reads GAGVSQTPSNKVTEKGKYVELRCDPISGHTALYWYRQSLGQGPEFLIYFQGTGAADDSGLPNDRFFAVRPEGSVSTLKIQRTERGDSAVYLCASSLTSVSTDTQYFGPGTRLTVL.

This chain uses TRBV4-3 with TRBJ2-7; TRBD2 aligns across 7 bases. The germline V gene encodes CDR1 LGHNA and CDR2 YSLEER. The CDR3 loop spans 16 amino acids. Losses at the gene ends were 1 base for V and 1 base for J; bases not matched to a gene: 7. The CDR3 nucleotides read TGCGCCAGCAGCCAAGTCGCTCTGGGGGGGTCCTACGAGCAGTACTTC. Amino acids: CASSQVALGGSYEQYF.

V is TRBV5-4 and J is TRBJ2-3; 8 bases are shared with TRBD2. V was pared by 0 bases and J by 1 base, with 4 bases of the junction left unmatched. The CDR3 totals 16 residues. The germline V gene encodes CDR1 SGHNT and CDR2 YYREEE (reference sequence). The CDR3 nucleotides are TGTGCCAGCAGCTTGGGGGTAGCGGGGCGCACAGATACGCAGTATTTT. It translates to CASSLGVAGRTDTQYF.

This clone was recorded a few times. J is TRBJ2-1 and V is TRBV25-1, with 7 bases fitting TRBD2. The V gene end was trimmed by 6 bases and the J gene end by 5 bases; junction bases not matched to a gene: 13. The length of the CDR3 is 16 residues. Germline V gene data show CDR1 as MGHDK and CDR2 as SYGVNS. This CDR3 is CASRFSGASGDNEQFF. Written as DNA, the CDR3 is TGTGCCAGCAGATTTAGTGGCGCTAGCGGAGACAATGAGCAGTTCTTC.

V and J are TRBV9 and TRBJ2-3; 10 positions match TRBD2. After removal of 4 bases from V and 4 bases from J, the junction contained 3 bases not matched to a gene. Germline CDR1 and CDR2: SGDLS and YYNGEE. The CDR3 covers 14 residues. The CDR3 sequence: CASSQSGRADTQYF. CDR3 nucleotides: TGTGCCAGCAGCCAAAGCGGGAGGGCAGATACGCAGTATTTT.

The chain joins TRBV25-1 to TRBJ2-2; D perhaps matches TRBD1 (6 bases). The CDR3 is 16 residues long. V lost 4 bases and J lost 0, with 12 bases in between. The germline V gene encodes CDR1 MGHDK and CDR2 SYGVNS. CDR3 sequence: CASSAVRTANTGELFF. The CDR3 DNA reads TGTGCCAGCAGTGCCGTAAGGACAGCGAACACCGGGGAGCTGTTTTTT.

V gene TRBV6-5 combines with J gene TRBJ2-1; D is possibly TRBD2 (5 bases). Germline V gene sequence: CDR1 MNHEY, CDR2 SVGAGI. V was pared by 0 bases and J by 8 bases, with 17 bases between. The CDR3 totals 16 residues. The CDR3, as DNA: TGTGCCAGCAGTTACTCCCGGGCTAGCATTGGCCATGAGCAGTTCTTC. Translated: CASSYSRASIGHEQFF.

This sequence joins TRBV14 and TRBJ2-3; unclear D gene. The CDR3 is 14 amino acids. Germline assignment: CDR1 SGHDN and CDR2 FVKESK. V lost 0 bases to trimming and J lost 5 bases, with 9 bases between them. CDR3 loop: CASSQDWARDTQYF. CDR3 coding DNA: TGTGCCAGCAGCCAAGACTGGGCGAGAGATACGCAGTATTTT.

The table lists this clone with a count of one. This sequence joins TRBV21-1 and TRBJ2-6; TRBD2, the table's D call, lacks a check against the DNA. TRBV21-1 is assigned pseudogene status. The length of the CDR3 is 19 residues. CDR3 bases: TGTGCCAGCAGCAATAAACTAATTATCGGGGATAGTGGGGCCAACGTCCTGACTTTC. This codes for CASSNKLIIGDSGANVLTF.

In this sample, this clone turned up once. The chain has TRBV27 and TRBJ2-1; 9 bases are a match to TRBD2. In germline, CDR1 is MNHEY, CDR2 SMNVEV (reference sequence). The CDR3 is made up of 15 amino acids. J was trimmed by 7 bases and V by 5 bases; bases with no gene match: 9. The chain's CDR3 is CASSNGRGGRNEQFF. The DNA for the CDR3 is TGTGCCAGCAGTAACGGGCGGGGGGGCCGGAATGAGCAGTTCTTC.

J is TRBJ2-3 and V is TRBV2, with D possibly being TRBD2 (5 bases). V was shortened by 4 bases and J by 2 bases, with 10 bases between the two germline ends. CDR1 is SNHLY, CDR2 FYNNEI, per germline. CDR3 length: 14 residues. In nucleotides, the CDR3 is TGTGCCAGCAGTGTGGGGAGTCACACAGATACGCAGTATTTT. Translated, it gives CASSVGSHTDTQYF.

CDR3 nucleotide sequence: TGTGCCAGCAGTGAGACAGTAAATAGCAATCAGCCCCAGCATTTT. Its translation is CASSETVNSNQPQHF. The chain uses TRBV2 and TRBJ1-5; a weak D match, TRBD1 (5 bases). The V gene's germline CDR1 is SNHLY and CDR2 FYNNEI. The CDR3 runs 15 residues. Trimming shortened V by 3 bases and J by 0 bases, and 9 bases separated the two germline ends. The full variable domain, with the rest looked up from reference TRBV2 and TRBJ1-5, is EPEVTQTPSHQVTQMGQEVILRCVPISNHLYFYWYRQILGQKVEFLVSFYNNEISEKSEIFDDQFSVERPDGSNFTLKIRSTKLEDSAMYFCASSETVNSNQPQHFGDGTRLSIL.

CDR3 in amino acids: CASSEGGRREQFF. In DNA form, the CDR3 reads TGTGCCAGCAGCGAGGGGGGGCGCAGGGAGCAGTTCTTC. This chain links TRBV28 with TRBJ2-1, with D maybe TRBD2 (7 bases). Germline CDR1 reads MDHEN; CDR2 reads SYDVKM. Trimming removed 6 bases from V and 10 bases from J, with 16 bases in between. This CDR3 has 13 residues.